What follows are 10 T cell receptor beta chains derived from one specimen sequenced in a study of blood T cell repertoires in COVID-19. The repertoire was sequenced with immunoSEQ multiplex PCR; TCRdb's copy has only in-frame clones and lacks some. The profile covers over 85,000 clones, with 70% to 90% appearing a single time and roughly 6.8% taken by the ten largest. The material sequenced was peripheral blood. All receptors derive from a human donor with acute or convalescent COVID-19. The donor label of this sample is uncertain.

V usage is TRBV30 and J usage is TRBJ1-2; TRBD1 aligns across 8 bases. Looked up from germline, CDR1 is GTSNPN and CDR2 is SVGIG (reference sequence). V shed 3 bases and J 2 bases; nucleotides not matched to a gene: 8. The CDR3 contains 15 residues. In nucleotides, the CDR3 is TGTGCCTGGAGCCGCCCATGGGACAGGAACTATGGCTACACCTTC. This sequence encodes CAWSRPWDRNYGYTF.

The chain uses TRBV5-5 and TRBJ2-3; unclear D gene. The V end lost 0 bases, the J end lost 0 bases, and 11 bases lay between the germline ends. The CDR3 extends over 16 amino acids. Germline CDR1 and CDR2: SGHKS and YYEKEE (reference sequence). The chain's CDR3 is CASSLVPTSSTDTQYF. CDR3 DNA: TGTGCCAGCAGCTTGGTTCCTACCTCTAGCACAGATACGCAGTATTTT.

The V call is TRBV3-1 (or the pseudogene TRBV3-2), the J call TRBJ1-1, with D unclear. The CDR3 loop spans 14 amino acids. The V end lost 1 base, the J end lost 5 bases, and 11 bases lay between the germline ends. CDR1 and CDR2 (germline): LGHDT, YNNKEL (reference sequence). CDR3 in amino acids: CASSQGSGETEAFF. CDR3 coding DNA: TGTGCCAGCAGCCAAGGGTCGGGTGAGACTGAAGCTTTCTTT.

The chain uses TRBV7-8 and TRBJ2-2, with D possibly TRBD2 on 6 matching bases. The CDR3 consists of 16 residues. The V and J ends lost 1 base and 3 bases respectively, with 12 bases between them. CDR1 and CDR2 from the germline V gene are SGHVS and FQNEAQ. As DNA, the CDR3 is TGTGCCAGCAGCTTAGAAGTGGGACTTTACACCGGGGAGCTGTTTTTT. Its protein product is CASSLEVGLYTGELFF. Combining the CDR3 with reference TRBV7-8 and TRBJ2-2 gives the whole variable domain GAGVSQSPRYKVAKRGQDVALRCDPISGHVSLFWYQQALGQGPEFLTYFQNEAQLDKSGLPSDRFFAERPEGSVSTLKIQRTQQEDSAVYLCASSLEVGLYTGELFFGEGSRLTVL.

V is TRBV10-3 and J is TRBJ1-2; 7 nucleotides match TRBD1. The CDR3 totals 14 residues. The ends lost 7 bases at V and 2 bases at J; junction bases unmatched: 7. Per germline, CDR1 ENHRY and CDR2 SYGVKD. The CDR3 DNA is TGTGCCATCAATCAGGGGGTATCAAACTATGGCTACACCTTC. It yields the protein CAINQGVSNYGYTF.

This clone was seen just once. This CDR3 reads CASSQDHFNYGYTF. The CDR3 DNA sequence: TGCGCCAGCAGCCAAGATCACTTTAATTATGGCTACACCTTC. The J gene is TRBJ1-2, the V gene TRBV4-3; no reliable D call. The germline gives CDR1 LGHNA, CDR2 YSLEER. The ends were cut back, 0 bases at V and 5 bases at J, with 10 bases in the middle. The CDR3 contains 14 residues.

The chain employs TRBV29-1 and TRBJ1-4; no firm D call. CDR1 is SQVTM and CDR2 is ANQGSEA in the germline V gene. V was trimmed by 6 bases and J by 4 bases, leaving 12 bases between them. The CDR3 contains 13 residues. CDR3 amino acids: CSVWAGGNEKLFF. The CDR3 bases are TGCAGCGTGTGGGCCGGAGGTAATGAAAAACTGTTTTTT.

This clone was seen a few times. This sequence joins TRBV4-1 and TRBJ1-3, with D hard to call. The ends were cut back, 0 bases at V and 0 bases at J, with 9 bases in the middle. The germline gives CDR1 MGHRA, CDR2 YSYEKL. This CDR3 has 16 amino acids. Written as DNA, the CDR3 is TGCGCCAGCAGCCAAGATATAACGGTCTCTGGAAACACCATATATTTT. Translated: CASSQDITVSGNTIYF.

The chain uses TRBV6-5 and TRBJ1-4, with D unclear. Germline V CDR1 and CDR2: MNHEY, SVGAGI. This CDR3 comprises 14 residues. V was clipped by 6 bases and J by 3 bases, with 11 bases between them. CDR3 region: CASSGRSANEKLFF. DNA of the CDR3: TGTGCCAGCAGCGGTCGTTCGGCTAATGAAAAACTGTTTTTT.

This rearrangement joins TRBV2 to TRBJ1-5; D is uncertain. Germline V CDR1 and CDR2: SNHLY, FYNNEI. The length of the CDR3 is 14 residues. Trimming stripped 1 base from V and 11 bases from J, with 15 bases between. Written as DNA, the CDR3 is TGTGCCAGCAGTGAAGAGGCGGCACCCTCGGCCCAGCATTTT. Encoded protein: CASSEEAAPSAQHF.